Shown below are 19 T cell receptor beta chains from a single sample sequenced in a study of cytomegalovirus exposure and HLA in healthy donors. Primers included in the PCR were 60 Vbeta and 13 Jbeta primers. Assay used: immunoSEQ multiplex PCR; TCRdb lists only in-frame clones, some missing. The sample yields roughly 130,000 clones, about 83% seen once. The specimen was PBMCs. The source of these receptors is a girl aged 2 to 9 in good health and CMV-seronegative.

The chain couples TRBV6-5 to TRBJ1-3, with 7 nucleotides matching TRBD1. This CDR3 has 15 amino acids. The trim removed 10 bases at V and 5 bases at J, leaving 14 bases unmatched. Per germline, CDR1 MNHEY and CDR2 SVGAGI. The CDR3 DNA reads TGTGCCACACAAGGGGTCCCGGGACAGCGAAACACCATATATTTT. Its translation: CATQGVPGQRNTIYF.

This chain uses TRBV21-1 with TRBJ1-5; the table's D call, TRBD1, was not checked against the DNA. TRBV21-1 is a known pseudogene. The CDR3 has 16 amino acids. CDR3 protein: CASSKASEGGNQPQHF. DNA for the CDR3: TGTGCCAGCAGCAAAGCGAGTGAGGGGGGCAATCAGCCCCAGCATTTT.

J is TRBJ2-2 and V is TRBV2; D call uncertain. Deletions cut 3 bases from V and 6 bases from J, with 8 bases between. CDR1 and CDR2 from the germline V gene are SNHLY and FYNNEI. CDR3 size: 13 residues. CDR3 residues: CASSDWRSGELFF. CDR3 coding DNA: TGTGCCAGCAGTGATTGGCGGTCCGGGGAGCTGTTTTTT.

The gene calls are TRBV7-2 and TRBJ2-1; 9 bases fit TRBD2. The CDR3 covers 16 residues. The ends lost 2 bases at V and 9 bases at J; junction bases unmatched: 11. CDR1 is SGHTA and CDR2 is FQGNSA in the germline V gene. CDR3 protein: CASSLFYQRGAVEQFF. In nucleotides, the CDR3 is TGTGCCAGCAGCTTATTTTACCAGCGGGGGGCGGTTGAGCAGTTCTTC.

This chain uses TRBV7-2 with TRBJ2-6; D is possibly TRBD1 (5 bases). Germline V gene data show CDR1 as SGHTA and CDR2 as FQGNSA. The CDR3 runs to 17 residues. Trimming removed 5 bases from V and 1 base from J, with 15 bases in between. CDR3 sequence: CASSPSQGLSGANVLTF. CDR3 DNA: TGTGCCAGCAGCCCATCCCAGGGTTTATCTGGGGCCAACGTCCTGACTTTC.

The chain is built from TRBV10-1 and TRBJ1-1; 8 bases match TRBD1. CDR1 WNHNN and CDR2 SYGVQD come from the germline V gene (reference sequence). The CDR3 consists of 13 residues. The V gene end was trimmed by 6 bases and the J gene end by 4 bases; junction bases not matched to a gene: 4. In nucleotides, the CDR3 is TGCGCCAGCAGAGAAGGACAGGGCACTGAAGCTTTCTTT. It yields the protein CASREGQGTEAFF.

This chain connects TRBV7-2 to TRBJ2-3, with D possibly being TRBD2 (5 bases). The CDR3 length is 14 residues. With 5 bases removed from V and 3 bases from J, the gap between germline ends came to 12 bases. Germline CDR1 is SGHTA and CDR2 is FQGNSA. In DNA form, the CDR3 reads TGTGCCAGCAGCCTCAAACCGGGGACAGATACGCAGTATTTT. It codes for CASSLKPGTDTQYF.

The chain is built from TRBV5-1 and TRBJ2-1, with no clear D. The CDR3 is 16 residues long. The V end was cut by 4 bases, the J end by 1 base, with 15 bases between. In germline, CDR1 is SGHRS, CDR2 YFSETQ. This CDR3 reads CASSPYGFSSYNEQFF. DNA for the CDR3: TGCGCCAGCAGCCCGTACGGGTTTTCTTCCTACAATGAGCAGTTCTTC.

This sequence joins TRBV28 and TRBJ2-2; a weak D match, TRBD1 (5 bases). V shed 6 bases and J shed 4 bases, with 18 bases lying between them. Per the germline V gene, CDR1 is MDHEN and CDR2 is SYDVKM. CDR3 length: 16 residues. CDR3 bases: TGTGCCAGCAGATCCCTGGGCCAGGGCGCCACCGGGGAGCTGTTTTTT. Translating gives CASRSLGQGATGELFF.

The genes are TRBV4-3 and TRBJ1-2; 10 bases are a match to TRBD1. From germline, CDR1 is LGHNA and CDR2 YSLEER. This CDR3 has 15 amino acids. The V segment lost 2 bases and the J segment 5 bases; nucleotides outside the gene matches: 5. CDR3 protein: CASSQPGQGTYGYTF. The CDR3 bases are TGCGCCAGCAGCCAACCGGGACAGGGGACATATGGCTACACCTTC.

V usage is TRBV7-8 and J usage is TRBJ2-3; 10 bases are a match to TRBD2. This CDR3 contains 14 residues. Germline assignment: CDR1 SGHVS and CDR2 FQNEAQ. J gave up 4 bases and V 5 bases, and 3 bases lay outside the gene matches. The CDR3 DNA reads TGTGCCAGCAGCCCTCTAGCGGGAGCAGATACGCAGTATTTT. The encoded protein is CASSPLAGADTQYF.

The chain employs TRBV25-1 and TRBJ2-2; weak D call: TRBD1 (5 bases). The germline V and J ends were trimmed by 3 bases and 4 bases, with 12 bases remaining between them. The CDR3 totals 15 residues. Per the germline V gene, CDR1 is MGHDK and CDR2 is SYGVNS. CDR3 in DNA: TGTGCCAGCAGTGACCCCTTTAGGGGCACCGGGGAGCTGTTTTTT. Its protein is CASSDPFRGTGELFF.

The chain links TRBV13 to TRBJ2-1; 9 nucleotides agree with TRBD2. Germline V gene lookup returns CDR1 PRHDT and CDR2 FYEKMQ (reference sequence). The junction had 0 bases not matched to a gene; V was cut back by 1 base and J by 2 bases. The CDR3 runs 15 residues. The CDR3: CASSLERGAYNEQFF. CDR3 nucleotide sequence: TGTGCCAGCAGCTTAGAGCGGGGGGCCTACAATGAGCAGTTCTTC.

This clone has a single count. The CDR3 bases are TGTGCCAGCAGTGCCGTCACACTAGCGGGAGGGAGGAATGAGCAGTTCTTC. This encodes CASSAVTLAGGRNEQFF. V gene TRBV27 combines with J gene TRBJ2-1, with 13 bases lining up with TRBD2. CDR3 length: 17 amino acids. Germline trimming cut 5 bases from V and 7 bases from J; bases unmatched to any gene: 11. Per the germline V gene, CDR1 is MNHEY and CDR2 is SMNVEV (reference sequence).

The rearrangement links TRBV7-3 to TRBJ2-1, with D possibly TRBD2 on 6 matching bases. Trimming took 5 bases from V and 2 from J, leaving 10 bases between them. The V gene's germline CDR1 is SGHTA and CDR2 FQGTGA. The CDR3 covers 14 residues. The CDR3 is CASSASVAYNEQFF. CDR3 nucleotide sequence: TGTGCCAGCAGCGCTAGCGTAGCCTACAATGAGCAGTTCTTC.

V is TRBV7-9 and J is TRBJ1-6, with a weak D call TRBD1 (5 bases). Deletions cut 1 base from V and 10 bases from J, with 17 bases between. The germline CDR1 and CDR2 sequences are SEHNR and FQNEAQ (reference sequence). The CDR3 contains 16 residues. CDR3 nucleotides: TGTGCCAGCAGCTTAGGAGGCGCCAGGGCGGACTCACCCCTCCACTTT. Translated: CASSLGGARADSPLHF. The whole variable domain, remainder taken from reference TRBV7-9 and TRBJ1-6, is DTGVSQNPRHKITKRGQNVTFRCDPISEHNRLYWYRQTLGQGPEFLTYFQNEAQLEKSRLLSDRFSAERPKGSFSTLEIQRTEQGDSAMYLCASSLGGARADSPLHFGNGTRLTVT.

The rearrangement links TRBV27 to TRBJ2-4; D may be TRBD2 (6 bases). This CDR3 region has 17 residues. V was cut by 5 bases and J by 0 bases, with 17 bases left in between. Germline loops: CDR1 MNHEY, CDR2 SMNVEV (reference sequence). DNA of the CDR3: TGTGCCAGCAGTAAGTACCCTAGCGAAGAAGCCAAAAACATTCAGTACTTC. Translation: CASSKYPSEEAKNIQYF.

The chain carries TRBV10-2 and TRBJ2-2, with unresolved D. This CDR3 is built from 11 residues. The germline V gene encodes CDR1 WSHSY and CDR2 SAAADI. Between the trimmed V and J ends, which lost 7 bases and 3 bases, there was a span of 3 bases. The DNA of the CDR3 is TGCGCCAGCACCGACACCGGGGAGCTGTTTTTT. As protein: CASTDTGELFF.

The rearrangement uses TRBV7-8 and TRBJ2-3; weak D call: TRBD2 (5 bases). The germline gives CDR1 SGHVS, CDR2 FQNEAQ. The V and J ends lost 2 bases and 0 bases respectively, with 9 bases between them. The CDR3 is made up of 15 amino acids. CDR3 sequence (DNA): TGTGCCAGCAGCTTACGTCGGGAAAGCACAGATACGCAGTATTTT. Its translation is CASSLRRESTDTQYF.